Given below is one T cell receptor (beta chain) in context. It lacks a known antigen. It has no much larger one-base neighbor in the sample; base qualities were not kept. In the germline V gene, CDR1 corresponds to MDHEN and CDR2 to SYDVKM. The CDR3 contains 13 residues, cysteine and phenylalanine counted. This entry keeps only the CDR3 DNA: 39 bases, framed from base 1. At the junction V is shortened by 6 bases and J by 6 bases; bases outside the gene matches: 5. These data originate in a study of control samples from healthy donors and cancer patients (dated by TCRdb to 2018 to 2021). Libraries came from the immunoSEQ multiplex PCR assay. Sourced from immuneACCESS, this table was stored by TCRdb with only in-frame sequences that have V and J called. A share of the clones is absent; for the studies checked, an unresolved V gene accounts for under half, and the remainder has no known explanation. Counted in this sample were around 58,000 clones; approximately 91% of them appeared once. The ten largest make up roughly 3.8% of the sample.

The sequenced sample consisted of blood. The source is a man aged 50-59 years in good health. The sequence links TRBV28 to TRBJ2-1, and 7 bases in between align with TRBD1. The CDR3 has the sequence CASRFTGVNEQFF. The sequence in DNA is TGTGCCAGCAGATTTACAGGGGTCAATGAGCAGTTCTTC.